The source of this T cell receptor beta chain is a study of neurological immune-mediated disorders. Overall study: Multiple sclerosis patients numbered around 35, of whom about 31 were relapsing-remitting and 3 secondary progressive. Points from the study as a whole: Among 34 multiple sclerosis patients, 18 had repertoires that phylogenetic grouping placed in one related-CDR3 cluster, a possible signature. The most TCR clonal expansion was seen in HTLV-1-associated myelopathy, and the least was seen in multiple sclerosis, which fell below healthy controls.

Template-switch 5'RACE cDNA synthesis added a 10-nucleotide unique molecular identifier. TCRdb re-called the 5' RACE reads with MiXCR, one entry per CDR3 protein. The sample shows more than 75,000 distinct CDR3 sequences, about 4% of them seen only once. This clonotype has ten or more counts. Its matching antigen is unknown. Time point meaning: longitudinal time-point 3. V lost 5 bases, J lost 2 bases, and 7 bases stayed unmatched. The CDR3 contains 16 residues. Input material: PBMCs. This chain connects TRBV12-3 or TRBV12-4 to TRBJ2-1; 9 bases map to TRBD1. This receptor was identified in a woman aged 55-75 years with multiple sclerosis. The CDR3 spells CASSDRGKSAYNEQFF. CDR3 DNA sequence: TGTGCCAGCAGTGACAGGGGGAAGAGCGCCTACAATGAGCAGTTCTTC.